These 7 T cell receptor beta chains came from one sample sequenced in a study of CD8 T cells in Susac syndrome. When the RNA was reverse transcribed, random hexamers were used with an input of 0.5 to 1 ug. A single record per CDR3 protein comes from TCRdb applying MiXCR to the immunoSEQ multiplex PCR reads. In the table there are more than 65,000 distinct CDR3 sequences, roughly 94% of which are singletons. Sequencing was done on a sample of CD8+ T cells from PBMCs. These receptors came from a human donor in good health.

This clonotype was seen a single time. The rearrangement links TRBV7-8 to TRBJ1-4, with 8 bases matching TRBD1. Germline V gene data show CDR1 as SGHVS and CDR2 as FQNEAQ. CDR3 length equals 17 residues. V gave up 0 bases and J gave up 3 bases; unmatched junction bases: 6. This CDR3 is CASSLAEQGAANEKLFF. The CDR3 coding sequence is TGTGCCAGCAGCTTAGCTGAGCAGGGGGCAGCTAATGAAAAACTGTTTTTT.

J is TRBJ2-1 and V is TRBV27, with 10 bases fitting TRBD1. The trim removed 4 bases at V and 10 bases at J, leaving 10 bases unmatched. The CDR3 sequence is 15 residues long. Germline loops: CDR1 MNHEY, CDR2 SMNVEV (reference sequence). CDR3 residues: CASSSPGQGIIEQFF. Written as DNA, the CDR3 is TGTGCCAGCAGTTCACCGGGACAGGGGATAATCGAGCAGTTCTTC.

The chain recombines TRBV5-6 with TRBJ1-5, with D possibly TRBD1 on 6 matching bases. CDR1 and CDR2 from the germline V gene are SGHDT and YYEEEE. V gave up 6 bases and J gave up 3 bases, with 13 bases separating them. This CDR3 region has 14 residues. CDR3 protein: CASTRTGNNQPQHF. CDR3 sequence (DNA): TGTGCCAGCACCCGTACAGGGAACAATCAGCCCCAGCATTTT.

The chain combines TRBV5-1 with TRBJ2-7; TRBD1 aligns across 7 bases. V trimming: 1 base; J trimming: 3 bases; junction bases outside the gene matches: 4. This CDR3 contains 14 residues. CDR1 is SGHRS, CDR2 YFSETQ, per germline. The CDR3 nucleotides read TGCGCCAGCAGCTTGTCGGACAGGCACTACGAGCAGTACTTC. Translated, it gives CASSLSDRHYEQYF.

The chain recombines TRBV7-9 with TRBJ2-1; TRBD2 matches 8 bases. Germline-derived CDR1 and CDR2 are SEHNR and FQNEAQ (reference sequence). After removal of 5 bases from V and 2 bases from J, the junction contained 8 bases not matched to a gene. The CDR3 is made up of 16 amino acids. CDR3: CASSPPRGATYNEQFF. The CDR3 coding sequence is TGTGCCAGCAGCCCCCCGCGGGGGGCGACCTACAATGAGCAGTTCTTC.

V usage is TRBV20-1 and J usage is TRBJ1-2; no clear D gene. CDR1 DFQATT and CDR2 SNEGSKA come from the germline V gene (reference sequence). Deletions cut 6 bases from V and 6 bases from J, with 35 bases between. This CDR3 spans 19 amino acids. CDR3 loop: CSADNRDVLIVDTADGYTF. CDR3 nucleotides: TGCAGTGCGGATAATCGGGATGTCCTGATAGTTGACACCGCGGATGGCTACACCTTC.

The J gene is TRBJ1-2, the V gene TRBV3-1; 8 bases match TRBD1. J gave up 6 bases and V 0 bases, and 6 bases lay outside the gene matches. This CDR3 is 15 amino acids long. Germline V gene lookup returns CDR1 LGHDT and CDR2 YNNKEL (reference sequence). For the CDR3, the DNA is TGTGCCAGCAGCCAAGAGGGGCAGGGGGCAGATGGCTACACCTTC. Amino acid sequence: CASSQEGQGADGYTF. Together with reference TRBV3-1 and TRBJ1-2, the CDR3 gives the full variable domain: DTAVSQTPKYLVTQMGNDKSIKCEQNLGHDTMYWYKQDSKKFLKIMFSYNNKELIINETVPNRFSPKSPDKAHLNLHINSLELGDSAVYFCASSQEGQGADGYTFGSGTRLTVV.